The 11 T cell receptor beta chains reported below all come from one sample, sequenced in a study of response to subunit inactivated influenza vaccine. TCRdb reanalysed the RT-PCR reads using MiXCR and keeps one entry per CDR3 protein. Among some 520,000 distinct CDR3 sequences listed, approximately 17% were seen once. Sequencing was performed on CD4+ T cells sorted from PBMCs, taken about 24 months after vaccination. These receptors came from a man between 50 and 70 years old who received an inactivated influenza vaccine.

The chain couples TRBV24-1 to TRBJ2-5; the D gene is possibly TRBD1 (5 bases). The germline gives CDR1 KGHDR, CDR2 SFDVKD. V was cut by 4 bases and J by 7 bases, with 12 bases left in between. This CDR3 spans 13 amino acids. The CDR3 sequence: CATSERGTGTQYF. The DNA for the CDR3 is TGTGCCACCAGTGAAAGGGGTACTGGGACCCAGTACTTC.

The chain joins TRBV20-1 to TRBJ1-4, with D hard to call. Germline V gene lookup returns CDR1 DFQATT and CDR2 SNEGSKA (reference sequence). This CDR3 spans 14 amino acids. Trimming removed 0 bases at V and 8 bases at J, with 13 bases between. The CDR3 nucleotides are TGCAGTGCTAGAGATAACGCAAAAGGGGAAAAACTGTTTTTT. Protein sequence: CSARDNAKGEKLFF.

This rearrangement joins TRBV7-2 to TRBJ2-6; D may be TRBD1 (6 bases). The CDR3 extends over 17 amino acids. Trimming cost V 4 bases and J 0 bases, with 13 bases left between them. Germline lookup yields CDR1 SGHTA and CDR2 FQGNSA. The CDR3 sequence: CASSSTGLTSGANVLTF. CDR3 nucleotide sequence: TGTGCCAGCAGCTCGACAGGTCTGACCTCTGGGGCCAACGTCCTGACTTTC.

V usage is TRBV5-1 and J usage is TRBJ2-5; 8 bases are a match to TRBD1. The CDR3 totals 15 residues. V trimming: 0 bases; J trimming: 5 bases; junction bases outside the gene matches: 6. CDR1 and CDR2 from the germline V gene are SGHRS and YFSETQ. CDR3 amino acids: CASSLVQGATETQYF. The CDR3 region has the DNA TGCGCCAGCAGCTTGGTGCAGGGGGCTACGGAGACCCAGTACTTC.

Ten or more counts support this clonotype. J is TRBJ1-1 and V is TRBV20-1, with 9 bases aligning to TRBD1. The length of the CDR3 is 15 residues. The V segment lost 3 bases and the J segment 4 bases; nucleotides outside the gene matches: 9. The germline V gene has CDR1 DFQATT and CDR2 SNEGSKA (reference sequence). Written as DNA, the CDR3 is TGCAGTGCTAGCCGGGACAGGGTTTTTGGCACTGAAGCTTTCTTT. It translates to CSASRDRVFGTEAFF.

In this sample, this clonotype turned up once. V and J are TRBV7-2 and TRBJ1-2; D unresolved. Between the trimmed V and J ends, which lost 1 base and 4 bases, there was a span of 10 bases. Germline V gene data show CDR1 as SGHTA and CDR2 as FQGNSA. CDR3 length equals 14 residues. CDR3 sequence (DNA): TGTGCCAGCAGCTTAGTGGACTTGGGCTATGGCTACACCTTC. Translated: CASSLVDLGYGYTF.

This clonotype was seen a few times. J is TRBJ1-3 and V is TRBV13; a weak D match, TRBD1 (5 bases). This CDR3 spans 13 amino acids. Deletions cut 10 bases from V and 0 bases from J, with 10 bases between. Germline CDR1 PRHDT, CDR2 FYEKMQ (reference sequence). CDR3 sequence: CAILGDSGNTIYF. The CDR3 nucleotides are TGTGCCATCTTGGGGGACTCTGGAAACACCATATATTTT.

V is TRBV20-1 and J is TRBJ2-7; D is ambiguous. Deletions cut 6 bases from V and 1 base from J, with 16 bases between. The germline gives CDR1 DFQATT, CDR2 SNEGSKA (reference sequence). The CDR3 consists of 14 residues. The DNA for the CDR3 is TGCAGTGCCATAAAGGGCGATCCTTCCTACGAGCAGTACTTC. Encoded protein: CSAIKGDPSYEQYF.

This clonotype was detected a few times. The gene calls are TRBV7-9 and TRBJ2-2; D gene ambiguous. Germline CDR1 SEHNR, CDR2 FQNEAQ (reference sequence). Trimming took off 1 base at V and 5 bases at J, with 5 bases between the two ends. CDR3 size: 13 residues. The CDR3 DNA is TGTGCCAGCAGCTTAGGGCAGACCGGGGAGCTGTTTTTT. This encodes CASSLGQTGELFF.

Details on this clonotype: An end of the junction differs from the germline gene, which may be a read error. The V call is TRBV3-1, the J call TRBJ2-7, with 9 bases lining up with TRBD1. This CDR3 comprises 15 residues. CDR1 is LGHDT and CDR2 is YNNKEL in the germline V gene (reference sequence). CDR3 residues: CASRQTWDRAHEQYF. CDR3 sequence (DNA): TGTGCCAGCCGCCAAACGTGGGACAGGGCCCACGAGCAGTACTTC.

As to this clonotype: A junction boundary mismatches the germline segment, possibly from a read error. The V and J genes are TRBV3-1 and TRBJ2-1; 7 bases fit TRBD2. The CDR3 has 18 amino acids. Germline V gives CDR1 LGHDT, CDR2 YNNKEL (reference sequence). The CDR3 spells CASSQVASGRWSCNEQFF. Here the CDR3 DNA reads TGTGCCAGCAGCCAAGTGGCTAGCGGACGGTGGTCCTGCAATGAGCAGTTCTTC.